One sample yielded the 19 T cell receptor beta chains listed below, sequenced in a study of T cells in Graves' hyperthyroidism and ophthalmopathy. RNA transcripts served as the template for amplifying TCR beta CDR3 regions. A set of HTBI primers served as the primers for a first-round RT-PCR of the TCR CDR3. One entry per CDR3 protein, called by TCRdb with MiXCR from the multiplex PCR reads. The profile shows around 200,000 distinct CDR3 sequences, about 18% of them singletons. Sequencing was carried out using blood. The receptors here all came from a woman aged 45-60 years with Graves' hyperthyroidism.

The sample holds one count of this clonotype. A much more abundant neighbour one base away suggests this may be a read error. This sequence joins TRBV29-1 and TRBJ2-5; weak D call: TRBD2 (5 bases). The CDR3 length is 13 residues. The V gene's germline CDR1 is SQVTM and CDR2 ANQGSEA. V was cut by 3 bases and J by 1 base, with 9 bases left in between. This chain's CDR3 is CSVDGETQETQYF. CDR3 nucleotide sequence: TGCAGCGTTGATGGGGAGACCCAAGAGACCCAGTACTTC.

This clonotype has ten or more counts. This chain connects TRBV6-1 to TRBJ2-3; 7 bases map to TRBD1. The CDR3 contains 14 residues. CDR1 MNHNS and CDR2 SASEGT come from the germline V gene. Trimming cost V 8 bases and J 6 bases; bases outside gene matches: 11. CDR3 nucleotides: TGTGCCAGCTCTACAGGGGTTAGGGGGGATACGCAGTATTTT. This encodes CASSTGVRGDTQYF.

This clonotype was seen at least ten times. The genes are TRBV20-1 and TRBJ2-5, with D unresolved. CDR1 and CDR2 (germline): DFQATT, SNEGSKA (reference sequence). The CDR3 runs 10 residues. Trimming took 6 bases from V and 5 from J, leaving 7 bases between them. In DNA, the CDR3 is TGCAGTGCCCAAGGGGAGACCCAGTACTTC. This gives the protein CSAQGETQYF.

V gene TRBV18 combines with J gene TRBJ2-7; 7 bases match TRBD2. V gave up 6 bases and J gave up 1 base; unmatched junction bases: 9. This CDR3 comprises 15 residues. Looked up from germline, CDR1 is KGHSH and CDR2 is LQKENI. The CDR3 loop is CASSPWGAGSYEQYF. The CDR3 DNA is TGTGCCAGCTCTCCCTGGGGAGCGGGGTCCTACGAGCAGTACTTC.

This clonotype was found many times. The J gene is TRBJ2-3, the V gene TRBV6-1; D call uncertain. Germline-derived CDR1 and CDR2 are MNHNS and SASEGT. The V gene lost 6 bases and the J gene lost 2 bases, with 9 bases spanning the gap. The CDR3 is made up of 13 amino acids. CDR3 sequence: CASSPQFTDTQYF. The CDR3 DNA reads TGTGCCAGCAGCCCCCAATTCACAGATACGCAGTATTTT.

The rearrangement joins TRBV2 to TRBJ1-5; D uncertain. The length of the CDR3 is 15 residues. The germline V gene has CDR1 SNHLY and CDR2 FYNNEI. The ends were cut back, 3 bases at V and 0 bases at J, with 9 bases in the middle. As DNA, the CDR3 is TGTGCCAGCAGTGATATTGTGGGTAGCAATCAGCCCCAGCATTTT. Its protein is CASSDIVGSNQPQHF.

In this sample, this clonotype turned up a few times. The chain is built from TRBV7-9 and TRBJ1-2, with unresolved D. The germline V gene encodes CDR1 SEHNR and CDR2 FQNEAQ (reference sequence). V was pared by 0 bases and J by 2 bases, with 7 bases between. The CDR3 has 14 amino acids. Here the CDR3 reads CASSLAGHNYGYTF. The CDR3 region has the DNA TGTGCCAGCAGCTTAGCCGGTCACAACTATGGCTACACCTTC.

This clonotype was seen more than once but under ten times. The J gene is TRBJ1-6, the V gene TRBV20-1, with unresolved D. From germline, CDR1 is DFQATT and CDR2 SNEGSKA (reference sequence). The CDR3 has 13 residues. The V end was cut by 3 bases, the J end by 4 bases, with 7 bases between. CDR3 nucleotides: TGCAGTGCTAGGATCGGTTATAATTCACCCCTCCACTTT. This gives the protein CSARIGYNSPLHF.

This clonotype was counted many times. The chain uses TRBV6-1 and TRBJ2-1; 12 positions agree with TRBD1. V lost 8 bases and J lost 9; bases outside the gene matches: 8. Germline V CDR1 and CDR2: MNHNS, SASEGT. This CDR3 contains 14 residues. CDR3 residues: CASSGRGQGAEQFF. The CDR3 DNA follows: TGTGCCAGCTCTGGTAGGGGACAGGGGGCTGAGCAGTTCTTC.

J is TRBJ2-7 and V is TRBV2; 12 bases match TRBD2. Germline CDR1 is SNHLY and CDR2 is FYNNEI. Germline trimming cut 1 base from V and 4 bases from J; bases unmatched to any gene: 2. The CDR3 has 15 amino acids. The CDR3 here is CASSEGGLAGYEQYF. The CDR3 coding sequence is TGTGCCAGCAGTGAAGGGGGACTAGCGGGTTACGAGCAGTACTTC.

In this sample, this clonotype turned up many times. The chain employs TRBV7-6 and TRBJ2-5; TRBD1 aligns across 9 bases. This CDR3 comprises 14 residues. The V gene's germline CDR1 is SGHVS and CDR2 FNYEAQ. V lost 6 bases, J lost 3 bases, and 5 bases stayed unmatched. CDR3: CASRPRTGEETQYF. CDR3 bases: TGTGCCAGCAGACCGCGGACAGGGGAAGAGACCCAGTACTTC.

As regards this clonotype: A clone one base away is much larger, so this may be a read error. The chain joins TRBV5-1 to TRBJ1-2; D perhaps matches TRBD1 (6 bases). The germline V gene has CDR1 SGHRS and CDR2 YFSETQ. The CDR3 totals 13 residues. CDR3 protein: CASSSGQRNGCTF. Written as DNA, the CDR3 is TGCGCCAGCAGCTCCGGACAGAGAAATGGCTGCACCTTC.

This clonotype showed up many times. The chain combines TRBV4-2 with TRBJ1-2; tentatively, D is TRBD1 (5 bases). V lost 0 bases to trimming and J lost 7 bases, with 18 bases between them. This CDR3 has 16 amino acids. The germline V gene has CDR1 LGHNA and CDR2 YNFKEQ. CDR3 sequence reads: CASSQDYAGRVAGYTF. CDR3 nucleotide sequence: TGTGCCAGCAGCCAAGATTACGCAGGGAGAGTAGCTGGCTACACCTTC.

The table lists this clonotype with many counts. The CDR3 nucleotides are TGTGCCAGCAGCAAGATACCGACAGGGGGCGCGGGCACCGGGGAGCTGTTTTTT. Translation: CASSKIPTGGAGTGELFF. The V and J genes are TRBV7-2 and TRBJ2-2, with 10 positions matching TRBD1. CDR1 is SGHTA and CDR2 is FQGNSA in the germline V gene. Trimming removed 5 bases from V and 4 bases from J; junction bases left unmatched: 13. The CDR3 is 18 residues long.

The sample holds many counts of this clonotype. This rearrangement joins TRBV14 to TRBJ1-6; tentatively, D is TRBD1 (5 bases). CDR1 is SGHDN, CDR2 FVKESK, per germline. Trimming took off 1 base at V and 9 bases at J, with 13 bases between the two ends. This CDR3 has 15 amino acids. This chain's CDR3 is CASSQAGTFASPLHF. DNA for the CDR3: TGTGCCAGCAGCCAAGCCGGGACTTTTGCTTCACCCCTCCACTTT.

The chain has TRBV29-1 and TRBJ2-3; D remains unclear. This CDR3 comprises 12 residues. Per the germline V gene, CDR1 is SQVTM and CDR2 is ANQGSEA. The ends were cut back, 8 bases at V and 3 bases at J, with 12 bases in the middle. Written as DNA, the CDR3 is TGCAGCTATCACGGACCGACAGATACGCAGTATTTT. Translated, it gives CSYHGPTDTQYF.

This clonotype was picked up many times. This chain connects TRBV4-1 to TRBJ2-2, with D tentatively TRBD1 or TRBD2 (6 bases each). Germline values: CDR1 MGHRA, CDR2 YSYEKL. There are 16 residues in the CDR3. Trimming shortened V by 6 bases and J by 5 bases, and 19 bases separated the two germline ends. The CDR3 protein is CASRLDGGLGTGELFF. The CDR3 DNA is TGCGCCAGCAGACTAGATGGGGGGCTTGGAACCGGGGAGCTGTTTTTT.

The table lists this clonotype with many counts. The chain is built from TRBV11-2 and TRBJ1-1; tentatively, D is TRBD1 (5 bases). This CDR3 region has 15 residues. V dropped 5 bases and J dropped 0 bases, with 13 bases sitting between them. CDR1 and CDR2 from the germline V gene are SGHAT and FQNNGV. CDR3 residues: CASSPDSRMNTEAFF. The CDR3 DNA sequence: TGTGCCAGCAGCCCCGACAGTAGAATGAACACTGAAGCTTTCTTT.

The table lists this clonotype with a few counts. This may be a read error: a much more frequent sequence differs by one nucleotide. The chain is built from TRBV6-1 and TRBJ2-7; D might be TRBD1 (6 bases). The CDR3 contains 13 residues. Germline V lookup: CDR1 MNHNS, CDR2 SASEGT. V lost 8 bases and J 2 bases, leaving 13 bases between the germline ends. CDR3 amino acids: CASAYRETYEQYF. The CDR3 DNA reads TGTGCCAGCGCGTACAGGGAGACCTACGAGCAGTACTTC.